One sample yielded the 23 T cell receptor beta chains listed below, sequenced in a study of blood T cell repertoires in COVID-19. Assay: immunoSEQ multiplex PCR; the TCRdb copy retains only in-frame clones and omits some. This sample has roughly 250,000 clones, with 80% to 95% found just once. The sample was peripheral blood. All receptors come from a person in their late teens or twenties with COVID-19, enrolled during active disease.

The chain joins TRBV24-1 to TRBJ2-3; 12 nucleotides align to TRBD2. The germline gives CDR1 KGHDR, CDR2 SFDVKD. J was trimmed by 3 bases and V by 4 bases; bases with no gene match: 10. This CDR3 is 18 amino acids long. The CDR3, as DNA: TGTGCCACCAGTGACCGACTAGCGGGAGTTATGGGGACAGATACGCAGTATTTT. It is translated as CATSDRLAGVMGTDTQYF.

V and J are TRBV29-1 and TRBJ2-5; D uncertain. There are 12 residues in the CDR3. Germline assignment: CDR1 SQVTM and CDR2 ANQGSEA. V lost 3 bases and J 5 bases, leaving 10 bases between the germline ends. Here the CDR3 reads CSVEPSKETQYF. Here the CDR3 DNA reads TGCAGCGTTGAGCCTAGTAAGGAGACCCAGTACTTC.

The genes are TRBV9 and TRBJ2-3; TRBD1 is a possible D gene (5 bases). The ends were cut back, 2 bases at V and 3 bases at J, with 13 bases in the middle. Germline V gives CDR1 SGDLS, CDR2 YYNGEE. This CDR3 region has 15 residues. CDR3 in DNA: TGTGCCAGCAGCGTTTTAGGGGATGGTACAGATACGCAGTATTTT. Encoded protein: CASSVLGDGTDTQYF.

This sequence joins TRBV19 and TRBJ1-2; a weak D match, TRBD1 (6 bases). The CDR3 loop spans 14 amino acids. CDR1 and CDR2 from the germline V gene are LNHDA and SQIVND (reference sequence). Trimming cost V 7 bases and J 4 bases, with 16 bases left between them. The CDR3 sequence: CASIGGGRTYGYTF. The CDR3 DNA follows: TGTGCCAGTATCGGTGGGGGCAGGACCTATGGCTACACCTTC.

The CDR3 reads CASSGISGPSTDTQYF. The CDR3 DNA follows: TGTGCCAGCAGCGGAATTAGCGGGCCTAGCACAGATACGCAGTATTTT. V is TRBV9 and J is TRBJ2-3; 7 bases map to TRBD2. Per the germline V gene, CDR1 is SGDLS and CDR2 is YYNGEE. V trimming: 3 bases; J trimming: 0 bases; junction bases outside the gene matches: 7. The CDR3 is made up of 16 amino acids.

The chain couples TRBV6-5 to TRBJ2-7, with 7 nucleotides matching TRBD1. This CDR3 contains 14 residues. J lost 7 bases, V lost 5 bases, and 11 bases had no gene match. Germline V gives CDR1 MNHEY, CDR2 SVGAGI. The CDR3 DNA sequence: TGTGCCAGCAGTCCCCTACAGGGGCTGGGGGAGCAGTACTTC. The encoded protein is CASSPLQGLGEQYF.

The V gene is TRBV6-6, the J gene TRBJ1-2; D not resolved. V shed 0 bases and J shed 6 bases, with 11 bases lying between them. Per germline, CDR1 MNHNY and CDR2 SVGAGI (reference sequence). The CDR3 length is 14 residues. CDR3 DNA sequence: TGTGCCAGCAGTTACTCTGACACCCCAAATGGCTACACCTTC. Amino acid sequence: CASSYSDTPNGYTF.

In DNA form, the CDR3 reads TGTGCCAGCAGCCAAGTTCGGGGTGAGACCCAGTACTTC. This codes for CASSQVRGETQYF. The V call is TRBV14, the J call TRBJ2-5; possibly TRBD2 for D (5 bases). Germline assignment: CDR1 SGHDN and CDR2 FVKESK. The CDR3 extends over 13 amino acids. V was clipped by 1 base and J by 5 bases, with 8 bases between them.

The V and J genes are TRBV6-2 or TRBV6-3 and TRBJ1-5, with D tentatively TRBD1 (6 bases). Germline CDR1 reads MNHEY; CDR2 reads SVGEGT. The CDR3 loop spans 13 amino acids. V lost 5 bases, J lost 4 bases, and 9 bases lay in between. CDR3 nucleotides: TGTGCCAGCAGTAAGGACAGAAATCAGCCCCAGCATTTT. Its translation: CASSKDRNQPQHF.

This chain links TRBV7-2 with TRBJ2-2; D is unresolved. The germline V and J ends were trimmed by 4 bases and 3 bases, with 3 bases remaining between them. Germline assignment: CDR1 SGHTA and CDR2 FQGNSA. This CDR3 is 12 amino acids long. The CDR3 spells CASSSYTGELFF. CDR3 nucleotide sequence: TGTGCCAGCAGCTCGTACACCGGGGAGCTGTTTTTT. Together with reference TRBV7-2 and TRBJ2-2, the CDR3 gives the full variable domain: GAGVSQSPSNKVTEKGKDVELRCDPISGHTALYWYRQSLGQGLEFLIYFQGNSAPDKSGLPSDRFSAERTGGSVSTLTIQRTQQEDSAVYLCASSSYTGELFFGEGSRLTVL.

The chain carries TRBV6-5 and TRBJ2-7, with D maybe TRBD1 (6 bases). This CDR3 region has 12 residues. CDR1 and CDR2 from the germline V gene are MNHEY and SVGAGI. Trimming stripped 5 bases from V and 4 bases from J, with 9 bases between. Written as DNA, the CDR3 is TGTGCCAGCAGTCTACAGGGATACGAGCAGTACTTC. Protein sequence: CASSLQGYEQYF.

The V and J genes are TRBV9 and TRBJ1-2, with D perhaps matching TRBD1 (6 bases). Trimming shortened V by 3 bases and J by 7 bases, and 22 bases separated the two germline ends. CDR1 is SGDLS and CDR2 is YYNGEE in the germline V gene. This CDR3 has 16 amino acids. The CDR3 DNA is TGTGCCAGCAGCGGAGGGGGGGGCTCCGCGTCGGGTGGCTACACCTTC. Translation: CASSGGGGSASGGYTF.

The V call is TRBV7-9, the J call TRBJ2-5, with D possibly TRBD2 on 6 matching bases. V shed 5 bases and J shed 3 bases, with 13 bases lying between them. The CDR3 sequence is 14 residues long. In germline, CDR1 is SEHNR, CDR2 FQNEAQ (reference sequence). The CDR3 reads CASSATSAEETQYF. The CDR3, as DNA: TGTGCCAGCAGCGCGACTAGTGCGGAAGAGACCCAGTACTTC.

The gene calls are TRBV6-4 and TRBJ1-2; D gene ambiguous. CDR1 MRHNA and CDR2 SNTAGT come from the germline V gene. The CDR3 is 15 residues long. V lost 3 bases and J lost 0, with 11 bases in between. The CDR3 loop reads CASSETTDSNYGYTF. In nucleotides, the CDR3 is TGTGCCAGCAGTGAGACAACCGATTCTAACTATGGCTACACCTTC.

The chain recombines TRBV5-5 with TRBJ1-4, with D unclear. Trimming pared 0 bases from V and 0 bases from J, leaving 12 bases between. Per germline, CDR1 SGHKS and CDR2 YYEKEE (reference sequence). The CDR3 consists of 17 residues. CDR3 bases: TGTGCCAGCAGCTTGGAAGGCGGCACAACAACTAATGAAAAACTGTTTTTT. This codes for CASSLEGGTTTNEKLFF.

This chain uses TRBV7-6 with TRBJ2-1, with 13 bases matching TRBD2. The V segment lost 5 bases and the J segment 2 bases; nucleotides outside the gene matches: 12. Germline CDR1 and CDR2: SGHVS and FNYEAQ. CDR3 length equals 19 residues. The CDR3 region has the DNA TGTGCCAGCAGCCATACTAACTCGGGGACTAGCGGGACCTACAATGAGCAGTTCTTC. It yields the protein CASSHTNSGTSGTYNEQFF.

V usage is TRBV7-9 and J usage is TRBJ2-7; 7 bases line up with TRBD1. V was pared by 4 bases and J by 6 bases, with 3 bases of the junction left unmatched. This CDR3 spans 12 amino acids. CDR1 and CDR2 from the germline V gene are SEHNR and FQNEAQ (reference sequence). The CDR3 bases are TGTGCCAGCAGCTCGACAGGGTTCGAGCAGTACTTC. Translation gives CASSSTGFEQYF.

The chain has TRBV5-1 and TRBJ2-7; possibly TRBD2 for D (5 bases). Germline lookup yields CDR1 SGHRS and CDR2 YFSETQ. V was clipped by 2 bases and J by 2 bases, with 11 bases between them. This CDR3 spans 14 amino acids. Here the CDR3 DNA reads TGCGCCAGCAGCTTTGACCTAGCCCCCTACGAGCAGTACTTC. It codes for CASSFDLAPYEQYF. Full variable domain (missing parts from reference TRBV5-1 and TRBJ2-7): KAGVTQTPRYLIKTRGQQVTLSCSPISGHRSVSWYQQTPGQGLQFLFEYFSETQRNKGNFPGRFSGRQFSNSRSEMNVSTLELGDSALYLCASSFDLAPYEQYFGPGTRLTVT.

The chain combines TRBV5-8 with TRBJ1-6, with D unclear. Germline lookup yields CDR1 SGHTS and CDR2 YDEGEE. V shed 2 bases and J shed 2 bases, with 20 bases lying between them. CDR3 length equals 19 residues. CDR3: CASSFESLEFFPYNSPLHF. CDR3 sequence (DNA): TGTGCCAGCAGCTTTGAAAGTCTCGAGTTTTTCCCCTATAATTCACCCCTCCACTTT.

J is TRBJ2-3 and V is TRBV7-9; TRBD1 matches 9 bases. The CDR3 length is 15 residues. Germline V gene lookup returns CDR1 SEHNR and CDR2 FQNEAQ (reference sequence). V shed 3 bases and J 4 bases; nucleotides not matched to a gene: 5. The CDR3 here is CASSFRGQGPDTQYF. The CDR3 DNA follows: TGTGCCAGCAGCTTTCGGGGACAGGGACCAGATACGCAGTATTTT.

The chain joins TRBV6-6 to TRBJ2-1; 9 positions match TRBD1. The ends lost 6 bases at V and 6 bases at J; junction bases unmatched: 3. Looked up from germline, CDR1 is MNHNY and CDR2 is SVGAGI (reference sequence). This CDR3 spans 13 amino acids. As DNA, the CDR3 is TGTGCCAGCAGCTCGACAGGGGGCAATGAGCAGTTCTTC. This codes for CASSSTGGNEQFF.

The rearrangement uses TRBV6-2 or TRBV6-3 and TRBJ2-3, with 11 bases lining up with TRBD2. The CDR3 is made up of 16 amino acids. Germline CDR1 is MNHEY and CDR2 is SVGEGT. Trimming cost V 2 bases and J 4 bases; bases outside gene matches: 5. The CDR3: CASSYLLAGVSDTQYF. For the CDR3, the DNA is TGTGCCAGCAGTTACCTACTAGCGGGAGTATCAGATACGCAGTATTTT.

The rearrangement uses TRBV6-4 and TRBJ2-7, with 11 bases identical to TRBD1. Looked up from germline, CDR1 is MRHNA and CDR2 is SNTAGT. The CDR3 is 17 amino acids. Unmatched junction bases numbered 11, after V lost 7 bases and J lost 0 bases. As DNA, the CDR3 is TGTGCCAGCACCGGACCTGCCGGGACAGGGGGCTCCTACGAGCAGTACTTC. Amino acid sequence: CASTGPAGTGGSYEQYF.